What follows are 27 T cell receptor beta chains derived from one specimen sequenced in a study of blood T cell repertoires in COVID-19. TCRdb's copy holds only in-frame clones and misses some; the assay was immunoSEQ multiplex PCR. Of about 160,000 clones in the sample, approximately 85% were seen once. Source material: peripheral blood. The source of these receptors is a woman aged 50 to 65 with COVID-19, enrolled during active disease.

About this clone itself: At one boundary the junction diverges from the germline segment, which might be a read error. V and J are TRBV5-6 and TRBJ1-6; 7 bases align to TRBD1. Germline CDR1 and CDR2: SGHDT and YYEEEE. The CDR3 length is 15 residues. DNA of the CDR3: TGTGCCAGCAGCCAGACAGGGTATTATAGTTCACCCCTCCACTTT. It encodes CASSQTGYYSSPLHF.

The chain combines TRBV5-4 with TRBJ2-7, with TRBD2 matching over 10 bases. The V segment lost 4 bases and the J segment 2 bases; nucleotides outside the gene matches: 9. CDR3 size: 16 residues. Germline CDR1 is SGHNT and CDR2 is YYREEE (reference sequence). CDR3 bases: TGTGCCAGCAGCCCCCCATTAGCGGGGGGCCCCTACGAGCAGTACTTC. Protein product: CASSPPLAGGPYEQYF. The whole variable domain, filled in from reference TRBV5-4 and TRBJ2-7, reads ETGVTQSPTHLIKTRGQQVTLRCSSQSGHNTVSWYQQALGQGPQFIFQYYREEENGRGNFPPRFSGLQFPNYSSELNVNALELDDSALYLCASSPPLAGGPYEQYFGPGTRLTVT.

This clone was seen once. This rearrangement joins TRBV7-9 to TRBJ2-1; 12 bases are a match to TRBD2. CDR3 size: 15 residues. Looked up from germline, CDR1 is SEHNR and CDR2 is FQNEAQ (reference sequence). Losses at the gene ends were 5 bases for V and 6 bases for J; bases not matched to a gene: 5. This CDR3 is CASSPTGLAGNEQFF. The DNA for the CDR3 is TGTGCCAGCAGCCCCACGGGACTAGCGGGCAATGAGCAGTTCTTC.

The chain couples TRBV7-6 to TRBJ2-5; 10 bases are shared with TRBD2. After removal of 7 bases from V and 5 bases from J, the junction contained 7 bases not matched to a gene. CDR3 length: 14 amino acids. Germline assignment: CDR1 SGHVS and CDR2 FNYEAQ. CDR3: CASNPLAGLETQYF. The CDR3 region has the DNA TGTGCCAGCAACCCACTAGCGGGGCTTGAGACCCAGTACTTC.

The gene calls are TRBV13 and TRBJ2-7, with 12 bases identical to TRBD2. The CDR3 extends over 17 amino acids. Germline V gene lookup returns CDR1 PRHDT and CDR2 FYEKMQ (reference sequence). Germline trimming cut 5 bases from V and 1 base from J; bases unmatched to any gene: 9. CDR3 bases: TGTGCCAGCAGCGCGGCCACAACTAGCGGGGGGTCCTACGAGCAGTACTTC. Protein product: CASSAATTSGGSYEQYF.

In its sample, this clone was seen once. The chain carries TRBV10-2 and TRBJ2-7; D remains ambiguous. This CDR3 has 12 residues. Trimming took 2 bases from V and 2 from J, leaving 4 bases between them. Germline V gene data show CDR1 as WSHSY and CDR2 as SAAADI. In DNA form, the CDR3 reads TGCGCCAGCAGTGAGGGAGCCTACGAGCAGTACTTC. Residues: CASSEGAYEQYF.

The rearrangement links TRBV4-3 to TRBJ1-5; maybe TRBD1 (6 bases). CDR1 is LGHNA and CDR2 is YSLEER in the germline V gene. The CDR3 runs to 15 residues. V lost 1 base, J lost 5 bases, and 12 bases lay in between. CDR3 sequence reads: CASSQAPGADQPQHF. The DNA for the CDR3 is TGCGCCAGCAGCCAAGCCCCAGGGGCAGATCAGCCCCAGCATTTT.

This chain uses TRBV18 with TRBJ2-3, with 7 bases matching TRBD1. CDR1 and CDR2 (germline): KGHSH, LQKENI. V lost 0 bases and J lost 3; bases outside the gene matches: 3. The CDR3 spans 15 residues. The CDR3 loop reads CASSPPLQGTDTQYF. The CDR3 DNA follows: TGTGCCAGCTCACCACCCTTACAGGGGACAGATACGCAGTATTTT.

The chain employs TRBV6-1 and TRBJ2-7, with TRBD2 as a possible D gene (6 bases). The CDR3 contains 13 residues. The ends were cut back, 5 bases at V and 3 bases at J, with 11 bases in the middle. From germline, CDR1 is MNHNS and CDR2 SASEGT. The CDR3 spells CASSPPGSYEQYF. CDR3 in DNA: TGTGCCAGCAGTCCACCCGGGAGCTACGAGCAGTACTTC.

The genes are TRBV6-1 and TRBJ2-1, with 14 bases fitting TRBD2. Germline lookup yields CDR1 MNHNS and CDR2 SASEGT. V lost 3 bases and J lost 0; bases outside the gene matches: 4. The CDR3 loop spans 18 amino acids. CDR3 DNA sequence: TGTGCCAGCAGTGAGCCGGGACTAGCGGGGGTCTCCTACAATGAGCAGTTCTTC. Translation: CASSEPGLAGVSYNEQFF.

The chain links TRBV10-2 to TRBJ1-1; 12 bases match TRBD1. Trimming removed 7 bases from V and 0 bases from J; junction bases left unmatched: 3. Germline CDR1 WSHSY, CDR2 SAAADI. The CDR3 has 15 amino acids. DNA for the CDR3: TGCGCCAGCAAGGGACAGGGGGCGATGAACACTGAAGCTTTCTTT. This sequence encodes CASKGQGAMNTEAFF.

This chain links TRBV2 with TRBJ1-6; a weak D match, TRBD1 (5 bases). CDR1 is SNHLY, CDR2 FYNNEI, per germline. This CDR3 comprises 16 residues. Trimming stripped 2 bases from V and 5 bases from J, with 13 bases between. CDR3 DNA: TGTGCCAGCAGTGAAATGACAGTGAGGAATAATTCACCCCTCCACTTT. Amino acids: CASSEMTVRNNSPLHF.

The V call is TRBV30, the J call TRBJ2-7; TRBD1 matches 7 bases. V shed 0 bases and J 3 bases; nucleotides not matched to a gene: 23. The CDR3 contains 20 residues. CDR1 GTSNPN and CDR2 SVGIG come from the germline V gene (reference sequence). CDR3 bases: TGTGCCTGGAGTGTAGTAGTTGGACAGGTTCGCTTGGGGCAGGGCTACGAGCAGTACTTC. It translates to CAWSVVVGQVRLGQGYEQYF.

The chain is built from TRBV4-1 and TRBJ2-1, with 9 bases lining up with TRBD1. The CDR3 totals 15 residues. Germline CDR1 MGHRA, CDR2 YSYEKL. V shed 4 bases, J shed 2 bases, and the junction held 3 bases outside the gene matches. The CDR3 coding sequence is TGCGCCAGCAGCCGGGGACAGGGTCCCTACAATGAGCAGTTCTTC. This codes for CASSRGQGPYNEQFF.

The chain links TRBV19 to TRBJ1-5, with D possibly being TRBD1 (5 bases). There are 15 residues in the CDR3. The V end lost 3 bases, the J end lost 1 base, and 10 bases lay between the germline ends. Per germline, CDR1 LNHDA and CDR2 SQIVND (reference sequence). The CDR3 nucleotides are TGTGCCAGTAGTATGGAGGGGTTAAGCAATCAGCCCCAGCATTTT. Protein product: CASSMEGLSNQPQHF.

The DNA for the CDR3 is TGTGCCAGCAGTTTATATGAGGGAGATGGCTACACCTTC. This translates into CASSLYEGDGYTF. The chain links TRBV27 to TRBJ1-2; no clear D. Germline-derived CDR1 and CDR2 are MNHEY and SMNVEV (reference sequence). V was pared by 1 base and J by 6 bases, with 9 bases between. The CDR3 covers 13 residues.

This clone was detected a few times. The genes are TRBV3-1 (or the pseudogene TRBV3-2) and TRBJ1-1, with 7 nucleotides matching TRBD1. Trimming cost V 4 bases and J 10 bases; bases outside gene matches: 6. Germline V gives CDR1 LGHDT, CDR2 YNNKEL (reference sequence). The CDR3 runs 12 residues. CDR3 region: CASSRQGVGAFF. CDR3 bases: TGTGCCAGCAGCCGCCAGGGGGTCGGAGCTTTCTTT.

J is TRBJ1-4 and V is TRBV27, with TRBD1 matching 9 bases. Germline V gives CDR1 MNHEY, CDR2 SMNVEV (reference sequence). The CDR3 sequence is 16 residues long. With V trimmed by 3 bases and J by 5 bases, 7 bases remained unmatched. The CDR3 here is CASSFSVTGGNEKLFF. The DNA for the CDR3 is TGTGCCAGCAGTTTTTCCGTGACAGGGGGAAATGAAAAACTGTTTTTT.

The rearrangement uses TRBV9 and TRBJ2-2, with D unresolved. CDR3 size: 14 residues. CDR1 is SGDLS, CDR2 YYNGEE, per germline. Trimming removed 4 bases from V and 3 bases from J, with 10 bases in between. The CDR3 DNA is TGTGCCAGCAGCCTAAGAGGAGACACCGGGGAGCTGTTTTTT. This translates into CASSLRGDTGELFF.

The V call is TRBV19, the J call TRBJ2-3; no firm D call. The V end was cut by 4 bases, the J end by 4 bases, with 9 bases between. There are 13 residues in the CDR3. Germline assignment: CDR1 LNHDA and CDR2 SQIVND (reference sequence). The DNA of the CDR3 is TGTGCCAGTAGTAGAACCCAGGCAGATACGCAGTATTTT. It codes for CASSRTQADTQYF.

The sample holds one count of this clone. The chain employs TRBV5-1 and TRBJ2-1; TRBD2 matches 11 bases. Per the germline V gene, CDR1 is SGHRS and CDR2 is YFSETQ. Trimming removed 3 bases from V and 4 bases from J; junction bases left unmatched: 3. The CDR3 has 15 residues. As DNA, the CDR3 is TGCGCCAGCAGCTCGACTAGCGGGACTTACAATGAGCAGTTCTTC. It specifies CASSSTSGTYNEQFF.

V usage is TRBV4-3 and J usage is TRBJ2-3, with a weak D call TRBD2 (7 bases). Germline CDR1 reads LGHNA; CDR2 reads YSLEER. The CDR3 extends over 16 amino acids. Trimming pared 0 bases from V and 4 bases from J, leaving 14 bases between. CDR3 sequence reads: CASSQEGGGEPDTQYF. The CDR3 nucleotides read TGCGCCAGCAGCCAAGAAGGGGGGGGAGAACCAGATACGCAGTATTTT.

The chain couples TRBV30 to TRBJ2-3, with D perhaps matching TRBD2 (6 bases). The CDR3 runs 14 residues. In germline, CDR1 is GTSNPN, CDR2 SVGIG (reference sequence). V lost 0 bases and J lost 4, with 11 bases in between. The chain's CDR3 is CAWSVGGGADTQYF. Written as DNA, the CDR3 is TGTGCCTGGAGTGTAGGCGGAGGGGCAGATACGCAGTATTTT.

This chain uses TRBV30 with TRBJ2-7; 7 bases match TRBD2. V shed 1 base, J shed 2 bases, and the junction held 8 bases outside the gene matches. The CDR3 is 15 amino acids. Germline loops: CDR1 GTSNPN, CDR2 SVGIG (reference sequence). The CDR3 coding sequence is TGTGCCTGGAGTGGATGGGAGGGAGCCGCCTACGAGCAGTACTTC. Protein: CAWSGWEGAAYEQYF.

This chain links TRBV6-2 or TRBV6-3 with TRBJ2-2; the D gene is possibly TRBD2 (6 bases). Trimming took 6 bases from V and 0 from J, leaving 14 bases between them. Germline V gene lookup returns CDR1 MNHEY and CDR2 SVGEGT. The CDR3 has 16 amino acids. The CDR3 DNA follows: TGTGCCAGCAGCCTAGGCGGGGCCACGAACACCGGGGAGCTGTTTTTT. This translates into CASSLGGATNTGELFF.

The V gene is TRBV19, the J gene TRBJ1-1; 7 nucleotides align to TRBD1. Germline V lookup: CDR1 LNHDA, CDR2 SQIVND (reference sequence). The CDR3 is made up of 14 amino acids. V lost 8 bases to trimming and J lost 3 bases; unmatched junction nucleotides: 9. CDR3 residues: CASDTGDSDTEAFF. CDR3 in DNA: TGTGCCAGTGATACAGGGGATTCGGACACTGAAGCTTTCTTT. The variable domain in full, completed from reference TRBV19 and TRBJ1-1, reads DGGITQSPKYLFRKEGQNVTLSCEQNLNHDAMYWYRQDPGQGLRLIYYSQIVNDFQKGDIAEGYSVSREKKESFPLTVTSAQKNPTAFYLCASDTGDSDTEAFFGQGTRLTVV.

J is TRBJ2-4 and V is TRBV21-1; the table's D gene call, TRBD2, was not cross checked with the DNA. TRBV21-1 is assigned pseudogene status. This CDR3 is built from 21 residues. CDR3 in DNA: TGTGCCAGCAGCTTTCGGACTAGCGGGGGGGCAGAGGTTGGAGCCAAAAACATTCAGTACTTC. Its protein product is CASSFRTSGGAEVGAKNIQYF.